Shown below are 20 T cell receptor beta chains from a single sample sequenced in a study of cytomegalovirus exposure and HLA in healthy donors. The PCR employed 60 Vbeta primers together with 13 Jbeta primers. Using immunoSEQ multiplex PCR, the repertoire was profiled, and TCRdb retains in-frame clones only, with some absent. The table includes approximately 110,000 clones, over 12% detected once. The source material was PBMCs. The receptor source for this set is a female donor in good health and CMV-seronegative.

V and J are TRBV6-5 and TRBJ1-4, with D unresolved. The germline V and J ends were trimmed by 4 bases and 1 base, with 7 bases remaining between them. This CDR3 has 14 residues. The germline gives CDR1 MNHEY, CDR2 SVGAGI. DNA for the CDR3: TGTGCCAGCAGTTGGAGGCAAACTAATGAAAAACTGTTTTTT. Translation gives CASSWRQTNEKLFF.

This chain joins TRBV29-1 and TRBJ2-3; 9 bases match TRBD1. The CDR3 is 19 residues long. Germline lookup yields CDR1 SQVTM and CDR2 ANQGSEA. V dropped 4 bases and J dropped 6; count of bases not matched to a gene: 23. CDR3 coding DNA: TGCAGCGTTGTTGGGGTGGAGAGGATGGGACAGGGATCTTCCGATACGCAGTATTTT. Its translation is CSVVGVERMGQGSSDTQYF.

This chain joins TRBV27 and TRBJ1-2, with 10 bases fitting TRBD1. The ends lost 3 bases at V and 7 bases at J; junction bases unmatched: 8. Germline values: CDR1 MNHEY, CDR2 SMNVEV (reference sequence). There are 15 residues in the CDR3. CDR3 in DNA: TGTGCCAGCAGTTTCCTCGACAGGGGGCAGAGTGGCTACACCTTC. Encoded protein: CASSFLDRGQSGYTF.

This clone appeared a few times. The genes are TRBV5-8 and TRBJ1-5; TRBD1 matches 8 bases. From germline, CDR1 is SGHTS and CDR2 YDEGEE. J lost 7 bases, V lost 5 bases, and 8 bases had no gene match. The CDR3 totals 14 residues. CDR3 sequence: CASRSQGAWQPQHF. The DNA for the CDR3 is TGTGCCAGCAGATCCCAGGGGGCCTGGCAGCCCCAGCATTTT.

The V and J genes are TRBV15 and TRBJ1-5; TRBD1 matches at 8 bases. The V and J ends lost 0 bases and 4 bases, in that order; junction bases with no gene match: 2. The germline V gene has CDR1 LNHNV and CDR2 YYDKDF (reference sequence). The length of the CDR3 is 15 residues. The CDR3 DNA is TGTGCCACCAGCAGAGATGGACAGGGAAATCAGCCCCAGCATTTT. Its protein product is CATSRDGQGNQPQHF.

This clone came up a few times. The DNA for the CDR3 is TGTGCCAGCAGCAGGACAGGCCCCAATGAGCAGTTCTTC. This encodes CASSRTGPNEQFF. This chain joins TRBV28 and TRBJ2-1; 7 positions agree with TRBD1. The germline gives CDR1 MDHEN, CDR2 SYDVKM. The CDR3 runs to 13 residues. J was trimmed by 6 bases and V by 6 bases; bases with no gene match: 5.

This clone was seen more than once but under ten times. V and J are TRBV4-3 and TRBJ1-6, with 7 positions matching TRBD1. Germline trimming cut 0 bases from V and 7 bases from J; bases unmatched to any gene: 3. This CDR3 region has 15 residues. Germline loops: CDR1 LGHNA, CDR2 YSLEER. The CDR3 region has the DNA TGCGCCAGCAGCCAAGATCAGGGGGTCAATTCACCCCTCCACTTT. This encodes CASSQDQGVNSPLHF.

The chain recombines TRBV30 with TRBJ1-3; no firm D call. Trimming stripped 6 bases from V and 0 bases from J, with 12 bases between. Germline loops: CDR1 GTSNPN, CDR2 SVGIG (reference sequence). CDR3 length: 14 amino acids. CDR3 protein: CACQSRRSGNTIYF. DNA for the CDR3: TGTGCCTGCCAATCCAGGCGCTCTGGAAACACCATATATTTT.

The chain combines TRBV7-2 with TRBJ1-3; TRBD1 is a possible D gene (5 bases). V was clipped by 0 bases and J by 4 bases, with 13 bases between them. This CDR3 has 16 residues. Per germline, CDR1 SGHTA and CDR2 FQGNSA. This chain's CDR3 is CASSLARSAGGNTIYF. DNA for the CDR3: TGTGCCAGCAGCTTAGCGCGATCGGCAGGGGGAAACACCATATATTTT.

This chain links TRBV11-2 with TRBJ1-2; TRBD1 matches at 9 bases. This CDR3 is built from 13 residues. CDR1 is SGHAT and CDR2 is FQNNGV in the germline V gene. Germline trimming cut 5 bases from V and 4 bases from J; bases unmatched to any gene: 2. CDR3 in amino acids: CASSPTGGYGYTF. The CDR3 nucleotides read TGTGCCAGCAGCCCGACAGGGGGCTATGGCTACACCTTC.

CDR3 coding DNA: TGTGCCAGCAGCGACAGGGTCCATAGCAATCAGCCCCAGCATTTT. As protein: CASSDRVHSNQPQHF. The V call is TRBV6-5, the J call TRBJ1-5; 7 positions agree with TRBD1. Germline V CDR1 and CDR2: MNHEY, SVGAGI. After removal of 6 bases from V and 0 bases from J, the junction contained 5 bases not matched to a gene. The CDR3 loop spans 15 amino acids.

This clone was seen a few times. The chain couples TRBV18 to TRBJ1-1; no definite D call. The CDR3 extends over 13 amino acids. Germline V lookup: CDR1 KGHSH, CDR2 LQKENI. V was pared by 2 bases and J by 4 bases, with 8 bases between. CDR3 residues: CASSPEIGTEAFF. Written as DNA, the CDR3 is TGTGCCAGCTCACCAGAGATCGGCACTGAAGCTTTCTTT.

The V call is TRBV9, the J call TRBJ1-1, with D unresolved. CDR1 and CDR2 (germline): SGDLS, YYNGEE. The CDR3 sequence is 16 residues long. With 0 bases removed from V and 0 bases from J, the gap between germline ends came to 12 bases. CDR3 amino acids: CASSVVLEVVNTEAFF. The CDR3 DNA reads as TGTGCCAGCAGCGTAGTATTGGAGGTGGTGAACACTGAAGCTTTCTTT.

This clone appeared a few times. The chain combines TRBV14 with TRBJ1-3; TRBD1 matches at 7 bases. Losses at the gene ends were 5 bases for V and 0 bases for J; bases not matched to a gene: 10. The CDR3 covers 17 residues. Germline V CDR1 and CDR2: SGHDN, FVKESK. The CDR3 protein is CASSVMGQSYSGNTIYF. In DNA form, the CDR3 reads TGTGCCAGCAGCGTAATGGGACAGAGCTACTCTGGAAACACCATATATTTT.

This clone turned up a few times. V is TRBV10-3 and J is TRBJ2-7; D possibly corresponds to TRBD1 (5 bases). Germline CDR1 and CDR2: ENHRY and SYGVKD. The ends were cut back, 4 bases at V and 3 bases at J, with 13 bases in the middle. There are 14 residues in the CDR3. The CDR3 DNA reads TGTGCCATCAGTGTGCCAGGGCTCGACTACGAGCAGTACTTC. Residues: CAISVPGLDYEQYF.

V is TRBV7-2 and J is TRBJ2-3; 7 bases are a match to TRBD2. Germline V CDR1 and CDR2: SGHTA, FQGNSA. This CDR3 comprises 16 residues. V was clipped by 1 base and J by 2 bases; unmatched bases: 6. CDR3 sequence: CASSLDPSGVTDTQYF. CDR3 sequence (DNA): TGTGCCAGCAGCTTAGACCCTAGCGGAGTCACAGATACGCAGTATTTT.

This clone was picked up a small number of times. This sequence joins TRBV2 and TRBJ2-7; 12 bases align to TRBD2. V gave up 7 bases and J gave up 6 bases; unmatched junction bases: 13. There are 16 residues in the CDR3. Germline V gene sequence: CDR1 SNHLY, CDR2 FYNNEI. The CDR3: CASTPTSGSAAIEQYF. In DNA, the CDR3 is TGTGCCAGCACCCCGACTAGCGGGAGTGCCGCTATCGAGCAGTACTTC.

This clone has a single count. This chain links TRBV5-4 with TRBJ1-2, with D possibly TRBD1 on 6 matching bases. The CDR3 spans 12 residues. Germline assignment: CDR1 SGHNT and CDR2 YYREEE (reference sequence). With 4 bases removed from V and 7 bases from J, the gap between germline ends came to 11 bases. This chain's CDR3 is CASSLLDSGYTF. As DNA, the CDR3 is TGTGCCAGCAGCCTTCTGGACAGTGGCTACACCTTC.

The V gene is TRBV7-2, the J gene TRBJ1-2; 8 positions agree with TRBD1. The CDR3 is made up of 15 amino acids. The germline gives CDR1 SGHTA, CDR2 FQGNSA. V shed 2 bases and J 4 bases; nucleotides not matched to a gene: 6. The CDR3 sequence is CASSLNPGGFYGYTF. As DNA, the CDR3 is TGTGCCAGCAGCTTAAACCCAGGGGGCTTCTATGGCTACACCTTC.

In this sample, this clone turned up a few times. V usage is TRBV5-6 and J usage is TRBJ1-1; D is possibly TRBD1 (6 bases). V was pared by 1 base and J by 4 bases, with 8 bases between. The CDR3 has 13 residues. CDR1 and CDR2 from the germline V gene are SGHDT and YYEEEE. CDR3 in amino acids: CASSLRGSTEAFF. DNA of the CDR3: TGTGCCAGCAGCTTGAGGGGGAGCACTGAAGCTTTCTTT.